The 14 T cell receptor beta chains below all came from one sample that was sequenced in a study of T-cell memory formation after mild COVID-19. One entry per CDR3 protein, called by TCRdb with MiXCR from the 5' RACE reads. The table has approximately 560,000 distinct CDR3 sequences, approximately 15% seen once. Sequencing input: PBMCs or a T cell subset sorted from them (not recorded which). The receptors stem from an adult woman who had mild COVID-19 (a few samples of this study predate the infection). Cell type and time point are not known.

V usage is TRBV7-2 and J usage is TRBJ2-1, with 8 bases identical to TRBD2. V dropped 3 bases and J dropped 3; count of bases not matched to a gene: 4. Germline V gene data show CDR1 as SGHTA and CDR2 as FQGNSA. The CDR3 is made up of 15 amino acids. The DNA for the CDR3 is TGTGCCAGCAGCTTGACTAGCGCTATCTACAATGAGCAGTTCTTC. This gives the protein CASSLTSAIYNEQFF.

This clonotype has just a few counts. CDR3: CASSYSTLSETQYF. Here the CDR3 DNA reads TGTGCCAGCAGTTACTCGACCCTTTCGGAGACCCAGTACTTC. The J gene is TRBJ2-5, the V gene TRBV6-5; D not resolved. CDR3 length: 14 amino acids. CDR1 MNHEY and CDR2 SVGAGI come from the germline V gene. Trimming took 0 bases from V and 5 from J, leaving 10 bases between them.

The chain has TRBV4-3 and TRBJ1-2; D remains unclear. CDR1 and CDR2 from the germline V gene are LGHNA and YSLEER. CDR3 length: 17 amino acids. V was shortened by 0 bases and J by 2 bases, with 16 bases between the two germline ends. CDR3 sequence (DNA): TGCGCCAGCAGCCAAGATTTTGGGCAGAAATTAAACTATGGCTACACCTTC. Protein sequence: CASSQDFGQKLNYGYTF.

This chain joins TRBV7-2 and TRBJ2-3, with 14 nucleotides matching TRBD2. Unmatched junction bases numbered 5, after V lost 3 bases and J lost 3 bases. Germline V gene sequence: CDR1 SGHTA, CDR2 FQGNSA. The CDR3 spans 17 residues. CDR3 nucleotides: TGTGCCAGCAGCTTTTCTCGGACTAGCGGGAGGACAGATACGCAGTATTTT. Translation gives CASSFSRTSGRTDTQYF. Complete variable domain (other parts from reference TRBV7-2 and TRBJ2-3): GAGVSQSPSNKVTEKGKDVELRCDPISGHTALYWYRQSLGQGLEFLIYFQGNSAPDKSGLPSDRFSAERTGGSVSTLTIQRTQQEDSAVYLCASSFSRTSGRTDTQYFGPGTRLTVL.

This chain links TRBV15 with TRBJ2-1; 12 nucleotides agree with TRBD2. Germline values: CDR1 LNHNV, CDR2 YYDKDF (reference sequence). The CDR3 sequence is 15 residues long. Trimming removed 5 bases from V and 6 bases from J; junction bases left unmatched: 5. Here the CDR3 reads CATSARTSGINEQFF. The CDR3, as DNA: TGTGCCACCAGCGCCAGGACTAGCGGGATCAATGAGCAGTTCTTC.

This clonotype was recorded a few times. CDR3 nucleotides: TGCAGTGCTCTGGGACAGGGCTATGGCTACACCTTC. The encoded protein is CSALGQGYGYTF. The V call is TRBV20-1, the J call TRBJ1-2; 9 bases line up with TRBD1. The V segment lost 5 bases and the J segment 4 bases; nucleotides outside the gene matches: 2. Looked up from germline, CDR1 is DFQATT and CDR2 is SNEGSKA (reference sequence). The CDR3 covers 12 residues.

Ten or more counts support this clonotype. The chain has TRBV5-1 and TRBJ1-1; 8 nucleotides match TRBD1. Losses at the gene ends were 5 bases for V and 1 base for J; bases not matched to a gene: 4. Looked up from germline, CDR1 is SGHRS and CDR2 is YFSETQ. The CDR3 sequence is 14 residues long. The CDR3 here is CASRPGQGNTEAFF. DNA for the CDR3: TGCGCCAGCAGACCTGGACAGGGGAACACTGAAGCTTTCTTT.

CDR3 in amino acids: CASSPTTGANQPQHF. As DNA, the CDR3 is TGTGCCAGCTCTCCCACGACAGGGGCCAATCAGCCCCAGCATTTT. This sequence joins TRBV18 and TRBJ1-5; 8 bases agree with TRBD1. V was pared by 6 bases and J by 3 bases, with 7 bases of the junction left unmatched. This CDR3 spans 15 amino acids. The V gene's germline CDR1 is KGHSH and CDR2 LQKENI. The full variable domain, completed using reference TRBV18 and TRBJ1-5, is NAGVMQNPRHLVRRRGQEARLRCSPMKGHSHVYWYRQLPEEGLKFMVYLQKENIIDESGMPKERFSAEFPKEGPSILRIQQVVRGDSAAYFCASSPTTGANQPQHFGDGTRLSIL.

The chain uses TRBV15 and TRBJ2-3; possibly TRBD1 for D (6 bases). The CDR3 covers 14 residues. Deletions cut 7 bases from V and 3 bases from J, with 14 bases between. The germline V gene has CDR1 LNHNV and CDR2 YYDKDF (reference sequence). CDR3 amino acids: CATNDRPWTDTQYF. DNA for the CDR3: TGTGCCACCAATGACAGGCCCTGGACAGATACGCAGTATTTT.

V usage is TRBV18 and J usage is TRBJ2-1; D possibly corresponds to TRBD2 (5 bases). Germline assignment: CDR1 KGHSH and CDR2 LQKENI. V lost 0 bases, J lost 6 bases, and 9 bases lay in between. The CDR3 consists of 14 residues. The CDR3 sequence is CASSPPEVGNEQFF. The CDR3 DNA follows: TGTGCCAGCTCACCACCGGAGGTAGGCAATGAGCAGTTCTTC.

This chain connects TRBV6-5 to TRBJ2-2; 7 nucleotides align to TRBD1. V shed 6 bases, J shed 3 bases, and the junction held 4 bases outside the gene matches. The CDR3 has 14 amino acids. Per the germline V gene, CDR1 is MNHEY and CDR2 is SVGAGI. In nucleotides, the CDR3 is TGTGCCAGCAGGTACAGGGGTTACACCGGGGAGCTGTTTTTT. Translation: CASRYRGYTGELFF.

The genes are TRBV15 and TRBJ2-3; D remains unclear. The CDR3 is 14 amino acids. Trimming pared 1 base from V and 7 bases from J, leaving 12 bases between. The germline gives CDR1 LNHNV, CDR2 YYDKDF (reference sequence). CDR3 DNA: TGTGCCACCAGCAGAGCAGGCCTCTTAAATACGCAGTATTTT. Its protein is CATSRAGLLNTQYF.

This clonotype occurred a few times. This chain uses TRBV6-5 with TRBJ1-1; TRBD1 is a possible D gene (6 bases). The germline V gene encodes CDR1 MNHEY and CDR2 SVGAGI. V lost 6 bases and J 0 bases, leaving 20 bases between the germline ends. The length of the CDR3 is 17 residues. The CDR3 region is CASSSRGGLRMNTEAFF. The CDR3 DNA sequence: TGTGCCAGCAGCTCCCGCGGGGGGCTCCGCATGAACACTGAAGCTTTCTTT.

This rearrangement joins TRBV7-8 to TRBJ1-5; 8 nucleotides agree with TRBD1. The ends lost 5 bases at V and 2 bases at J; junction bases unmatched: 14. The CDR3 is 18 residues long. CDR1 SGHVS and CDR2 FQNEAQ come from the germline V gene. CDR3 bases: TGTGCCAGCAGCCCTCGACAGGGGCGGAAGGGGGGCAATCAGCCCCAGCATTTT. Protein: CASSPRQGRKGGNQPQHF.